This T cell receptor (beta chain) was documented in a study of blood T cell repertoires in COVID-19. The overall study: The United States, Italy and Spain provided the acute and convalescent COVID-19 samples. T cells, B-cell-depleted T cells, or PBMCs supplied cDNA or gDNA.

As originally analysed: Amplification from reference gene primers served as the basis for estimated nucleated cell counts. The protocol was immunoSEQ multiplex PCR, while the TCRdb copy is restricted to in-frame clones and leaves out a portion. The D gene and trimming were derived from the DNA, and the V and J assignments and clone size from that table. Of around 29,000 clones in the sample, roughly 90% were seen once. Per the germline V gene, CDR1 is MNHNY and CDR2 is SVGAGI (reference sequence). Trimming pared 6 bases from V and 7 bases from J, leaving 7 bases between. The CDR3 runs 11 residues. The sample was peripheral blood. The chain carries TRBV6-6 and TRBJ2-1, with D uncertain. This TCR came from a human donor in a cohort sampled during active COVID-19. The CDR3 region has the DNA TGTGCCAGCAGCCAAGCTAATGAGCAGTTCTTC. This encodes CASSQANEQFF.